The T cell receptor beta chain described here comes from a study of STAT5B mutations in CD4+ large granular lymphocyte leukemia (dated by TCRdb to the early 2020s). Notes on the research overall: When cryopreserved patient cells were available, CD8+ cells were first depleted, and selection with anti-CD4 microbeads was then performed. The study compared the TCRbeta repertoires of patients with CD4+ T-cell large granular lymphocyte leukemia against the TCRbeta repertoires of healthy blood donors. The purity of purified fractions was confirmed by flow cytometry on FACSCanto II or FACSVerse to exceed 95% among lymphocytes. Findings and caveats that apply to the study as a whole: Patient cell sources were heterogeneous, and only six or seven CD4-sorted patient samples entered the clonality comparison with healthy controls. Main leukemic clonotypes were private to each patient, although under 30% appeared at low frequency in other patients' non-leukemic repertoires. Compared with healthy CD4+ repertoires, CD4-sorted patient repertoires appeared more clonal, and this difference remained even after the putative leukemic clones were removed. Data were not HLA-matched; higher clonality in CD4+ versus CD8+ T-LGLL could reflect the relatively small sample size.

About this clone itself: Its antigen is still unknown. No much larger clone is present one base from it, and per-base qualities are unavailable.

Hematology units in Padova (Italy), Helsinki (Finland) and Shinshu (Japan) recruited the CD4+ T-LGLL patients. Depending on sample availability, patient samples were obtained as bead-purified CD4+, CD4+CD8+, CD57+ or CD56+ fractions, or as unselected PBMC. Somatic STAT5B mutation profiles obtained by deep amplicon sequencing of the same DNA used for patient TCRbeta data were integrated with the patient TCRbeta data. All TCR-sequenced material derived from peripheral blood: patient blood samples and healthy donor buffy coats. Ficoll-Hypaque gradient centrifugation was used to isolate peripheral blood mononuclear cells. Genomic DNA was extracted with the Gentra Puregene Cell and Tissue kit and quantified on a Qubit 2.0 fluorometer. TCRbeta rearrangements were sequenced from genomic DNA using the immunoSEQ assay at survey resolution. In the original analysis: Clonotypes above 5% of the repertoire were treated as putative leukemic clones, yielding 50 to 75 across around 29 patients. In the TCR sequencing data, the smallest productive clonotype frequency that could be detected was 2.59 x 10-5. Only productive TCRbeta rearrangements, defined as complete and in-frame sequences, were included in the analyses. Sample clonality was computed as Simpson clonality in the immunoSEQ Analyzer version 3.0. Clones were binned by frequency as very rare, small, medium, large (1-20%) or hyperexpanded (>20%). Generation probabilities were estimated with OLGA 1.2.3, V-gene circos plots were generated with VDJtools, specificities were searched for in VDJdb, and CDR3 motifs were identified with GLIPH. TCRdb carries this immuneACCESS record with in-frame sequences only. Its versions omit some clonotypes, under half of them owing to an unresolved V gene in the studies checked, with the rest unexplained. The V and J calls and clone size are taken from that table; D and trimming were inferred from the DNA. Here the sample has roughly 4,300 clones; 65% to 85% occur a single time. Jointly, the top ten make up nearly 75% of the sample.

The clonotype comes from a man aged 65 to 85 with CD4+ T-cell large granular lymphocyte leukemia. Material: PBMCs.

The CDR3 has the sequence CASSQDLERAPPETQYF. The nucleotide sequence reads as follows: TGCGCCAGCAGCCAAGATCTGGAGCGGGCCCCACCAGAGACCCAGTACTTC. This chain joins TRBV4-3 to TRBJ2-5; TRBD2 is a possible D gene, resting on 6 matching bases. Based on the germline V gene, the CDR1 and CDR2 sequences are LGHNA and YSLEER. Including cysteine and phenylalanine, the CDR3 has 17 amino acids. The entry retains the CDR3 DNA only, 51 bases that are in frame from base 1. At the junction V is shortened by 0 bases and J by 4 bases, with 18 bases in between.